The entry below gives a single T cell receptor (beta chain) sequence along with its context. This record belongs to a study of blood T cell repertoires in COVID-19. The overall study: Sample material is recorded as cDNA or gDNA derived from T cells, B-cell-depleted T cells, or PBMCs.

Germline V gene data show CDR1 as LGHNA and CDR2 as YSLEER. The CDR3 is 15 amino acids. J gave up 8 bases and V 2 bases, and 7 bases lay outside the gene matches. Original data processing: Amplification from reference gene primers served as the basis for estimated nucleated cell counts. Sequencing used immunoSEQ multiplex PCR; TCRdb keeps in-frame clones, though not all of them. V, J and clone size are those of that table, while D and trimming were read from the DNA. The sample contains over 250,000 clones, about four fifths of which appear only once. The TCR sequence derives from a woman aged 45-59 years who had recovered from COVID-19. Sequenced sample: peripheral blood. The chain employs TRBV4-3 and TRBJ2-1; TRBD2 agrees at 9 bases. The CDR3 loop reads CASSQLAGAADEQFF. The DNA of the CDR3 is TGCGCCAGCAGCCAATTAGCGGGAGCCGCAGATGAGCAGTTCTTC.